This T cell receptor (beta chain) was identified during a study of T cell repertoires in cytomegalovirus infection. Turning to the study itself: It can be stated that public TCR beta signatures indicated CMV infection as well as a matching HLA type. Study-wide findings and caveats: HLA-C-restricted, CMV-specific TCR beta clonotypes were dominant ex vivo. Carriers of CMV and the relevant HLA type were discriminated by public TCR beta frequency.

In TCRdb, the reads were re-called with MiXCR into one record per CDR3 protein. Here the sample spans tens of thousands of distinct CDR3 sequences, 3.5% to 4% being singletons. V was clipped by 2 bases and J by 6 bases, with 8 bases between them. There are 13 residues in the CDR3. The V gene's germline CDR1 is SGHTA and CDR2 FQGNSA. This clonotype was observed many times. Its antigen is not identified. The material sequenced was PBMCs. The chain carries TRBV7-2 and TRBJ1-5, with D hard to call. The source of this sequence is a human donor in good health (CMV status not recorded). Some clones in this sample may be carry-over from other donors' samples. CDR3 protein: CASSLQGPQPQHF. CDR3 sequence (DNA): TGTGCCAGCAGCTTACAAGGTCCTCAGCCCCAGCATTTT.